The following is a TCR beta chain sequence with its context. The antigen it binds to is not known. No much larger clone is present one base from it, and per-base qualities are unavailable. The entry originates in a study of blood T cell repertoires in COVID-19 (dated by TCRdb to 2020 to 2022). Regarding the study in general: Samples covering the acute and convalescent phases of COVID-19 were provided by collaborators in the United States, Italy and Spain. The material from the prospective study consisted of cDNA or gDNA derived from T cells, B-cell-depleted T cells, or PBMCs. Subjects who had been exposed to COVID-19, were actively infected with it, or had recovered from it provided the deeply sampled blood TCRbeta repertoires that made up the dataset. A freely available public database, intended as a resource for researchers studying the immune response to SARS-CoV-2, is where the repertoires were released. Samples were obtained from the ongoing ImmuneRACE study (first 160 participants) and from over a thousand subjects provided by 6 global collaborators. A de-identified subject ID, COVID-19 status, age in years and sex were almost always included in the sample metadata. Where HLA class I and class II types were available, the types were taken from metadata supplied by the sample provider, not from assay-based typing. Results and caveats for the whole study, not just this receptor: Clinical and demographic metadata were provided uncurated, with the amount varying by source and participant.

The immunoSEQ Assay, a bias-controlled multiplex PCR, was used to amplify TCRbeta CDR3 regions from genomic DNA. The authors processed their data as follows. The number of nucleated cells in each sample was estimated from the amplification of reference gene primers within the assay. Sequence reads were collapsed and filtered to measure the absolute abundance of every unique TCRbeta CDR3 rearrangement. Productive Simpson clonality was computed per sample as the square root of Simpson's diversity index over productive rearrangements. Entries here come from immuneACCESS through TCRdb and include only in-frame sequences with V and J called. Some clones fail to appear in such tables; in the studies checked, an unresolved V gene covers under half of the shortfall, and the cause of the remainder is unknown. Clone size and the V and J calls come from that table; the DNA yielded D and trimming. The sample table holds about 37,000 clones, of which around 92% were seen once. 5.5% of the sample is held by the ten biggest clonotypes.

As encoded in the germline V gene (reference sequence), CDR1 is SEHNR while CDR2 is FQNEAQ. The trim is 4 bases for V and 5 bases for J, with a gap of 20 bases between the germline ends. The CDR3, from cysteine to phenylalanine, totals 16 residues. The CDR3 DNA has 48 bases and is translated from base 1. The collaborating institutions used their own protocols to collect whole blood in K2EDTA tubes. For TCRbeta analysis, collaborator samples were shipped as frozen whole blood, as isolated PBMCs, or as DNA extracted from either sample type. This receptor was obtained from a woman older than 75 with acute or convalescent COVID-19. This chain joins TRBV7-9 to TRBJ2-5; confidence is insufficient to name the D gene. Sequenced input: peripheral blood. The DNA sequence is as follows: TGTGCCAGCAGCTGGAGATTCAACAAACCGTCCGAGACCCAGTACTTC. Translated, it gives CASSWRFNKPSETQYF.